This entry describes one TCR beta chain. Its cognate antigen is unknown. Only in-frame clones appear in the TCRdb table, and some are missing; sequencing was by immunoSEQ multiplex PCR. The data contain over 100,000 clones, approximately 91% of them seen just once; the ten biggest clones take up roughly 6.3%. From germline, CDR1 is LGHNT and CDR2 FRNRAP. This CDR3 has 14 amino acids. V was clipped by 6 bases and J by 0 bases, with 10 bases between them. This entry belongs to a study of T cell responses to AZD1222 COVID-19 vaccine. Findings and caveats of the study: Seropositive AZD1222 recipients at baseline numbered only five or six. Donors were chiefly white British, with a greater number of females, and clonal diversity was perhaps underestimated. Repertoires were obtained solely post-peak T cell response.

The source is an adult in good health. The starting material was peripheral blood, obtained on day 0 of AZD1222 vaccination. V is TRBV12-5 and J is TRBJ2-3; unclear D gene. The CDR3 sequence is CASGPLESTDTQYF. CDR3 sequence (DNA): TGTGCTAGTGGCCCCCTGGAGAGCACAGATACGCAGTATTTT.